Reported below is one TCR beta chain. Its specificity is not known. TCRdb keeps only in-frame clones here, not all; method: immunoSEQ multiplex PCR. The sample shows tens of thousands of clones, 95% of them seen only once. The data were taken from a study of T cell clonotyping in hematopoietic cell transplantation. Whole-study findings and limits: At the given depth, recipient repertoires were over 97% de novo clonotypes. After transplant, recipient diversity fell while pathologically expanded clonotypes grew through day 180. Cells were unsorted, so CD4 and CD8 contributions were not separated.

With 2 bases clipped from V and 3 bases from J, the junction kept 3 bases outside the gene matches. Germline values: CDR1 PRHDT, CDR2 FYEKMQ (reference sequence). The CDR3 sequence is 16 residues long. This chain links TRBV13 with TRBJ2-2; 10 bases agree with TRBD2. Sequences were obtained from peripheral blood mononuclear cells. The receptor was isolated from a man aged 25-45 years in good health. Some clones in this sample may be carry-over from other donors' samples. The CDR3 protein is CASSLWTSGYTGELFF. CDR3 nucleotide sequence: TGTGCCAGCAGCTTATGGACTAGCGGTTACACCGGGGAGCTGTTTTTT.